This T cell receptor beta chain is from a study of blood T cell repertoires in COVID-19. Across the whole study: Specimens from acute and convalescent COVID-19 originated in the United States, Italy and Spain.

The CDR3 contains 15 residues. Trimming took 0 bases from V and 6 from J; bases not matched to a gene: 7. Participants were aged about 18 to 100 years, lived in 20 to 30 US areas, and enrolled virtually. The method was immunoSEQ multiplex PCR; TCRdb's version includes in-frame clones alone and lacks a portion of them. There are fewer than 500,000 clones in the sample; around 87% occur only once, and around 1.3% lies in the top ten. The TCR comes from a man between 25 and 39 years old who had recovered from COVID-19. Sequencing was done on a sample of PBMCs or T cells enriched from blood (not recorded which). V gene TRBV23-1 combines with J gene TRBJ1-1; 7 nucleotides line up with TRBD1. TRBV23-1 is recorded as an ORF, its role being uncertain. In nucleotides, the CDR3 is TGCGCCAGCAGTCAATCTTGTTTCAGGGGGGCTGAAGCTTTCTTT. Translated, it gives CASSQSCFRGAEAFF.